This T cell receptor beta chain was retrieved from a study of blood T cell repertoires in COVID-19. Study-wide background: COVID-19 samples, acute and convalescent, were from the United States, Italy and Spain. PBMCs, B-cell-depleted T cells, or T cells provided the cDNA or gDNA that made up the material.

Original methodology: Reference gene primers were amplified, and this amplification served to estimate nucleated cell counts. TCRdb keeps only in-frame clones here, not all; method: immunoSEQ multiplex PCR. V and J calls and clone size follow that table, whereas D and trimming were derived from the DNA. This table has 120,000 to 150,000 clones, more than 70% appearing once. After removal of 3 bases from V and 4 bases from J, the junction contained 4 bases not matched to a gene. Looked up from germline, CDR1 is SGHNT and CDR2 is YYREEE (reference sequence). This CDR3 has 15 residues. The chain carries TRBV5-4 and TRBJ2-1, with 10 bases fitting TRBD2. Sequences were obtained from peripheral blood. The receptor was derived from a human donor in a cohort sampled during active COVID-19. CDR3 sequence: CASSSSGGKYNEQFF. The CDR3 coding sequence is TGTGCCAGCAGCTCTAGCGGGGGAAAGTACAATGAGCAGTTCTTC.